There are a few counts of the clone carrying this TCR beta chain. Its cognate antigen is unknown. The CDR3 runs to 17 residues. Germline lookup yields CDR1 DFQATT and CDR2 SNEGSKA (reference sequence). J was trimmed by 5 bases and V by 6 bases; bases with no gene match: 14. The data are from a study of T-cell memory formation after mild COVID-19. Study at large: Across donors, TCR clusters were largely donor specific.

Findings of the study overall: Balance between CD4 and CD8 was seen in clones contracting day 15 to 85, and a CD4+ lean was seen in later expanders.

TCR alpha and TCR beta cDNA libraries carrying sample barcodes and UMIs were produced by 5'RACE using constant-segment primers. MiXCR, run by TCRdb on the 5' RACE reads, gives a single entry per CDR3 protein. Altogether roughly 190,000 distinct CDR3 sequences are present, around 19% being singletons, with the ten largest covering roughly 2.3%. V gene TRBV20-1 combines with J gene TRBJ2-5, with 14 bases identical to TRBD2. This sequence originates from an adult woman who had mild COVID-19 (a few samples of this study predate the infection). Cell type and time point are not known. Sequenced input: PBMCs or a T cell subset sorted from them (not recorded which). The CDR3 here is CSAPRGTSGSRGETQYF. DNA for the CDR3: TGCAGTGCCCCCCGGGGGACTAGCGGGAGTAGAGGGGAGACCCAGTACTTC.